Detailed here is one T cell receptor beta chain. Its antigen has not been determined. Within one base of it there is no much larger clone, and no base qualities were kept. These data originate in a study of T cell responses to AZD1222 COVID-19 vaccine (dated by TCRdb to 2020 to 2023). Concerning the study at large: AZD1222 recipients with second doses at about 4 weeks or about 12 weeks were pooled, because spike-specific TCR depth and breadth did not differ between schedules. A total of under 250 trial participants underwent TCR sequencing, of whom 200 to 220 had received two doses of AZD1222 and some 25 had received two doses of the MenACWY control vaccine. Enrollment into the trials was organized by age into subgroups of 18-55, 56-69 and 70-plus years, and those subgroups contained about 160, 30 and 59 TCR-sequenced participants, respectively.

Paper-wide results and their limitations: Because no day 14 peak-response samples were available, the repertoires could be characterized only after the peak T cell response. Most participants were white British and females outnumbered males, and the authors suggested that clonal diversity may have been underestimated. The whole spike protein was spanned by vaccine-associated CD4 TCRs, and dominant responses were seen in regions 160-218 and 743-854. Nearly half of unique spike-specific TCRs reportedly recognized epitopes outside regions mutated in the B.1.351 and B.1.1.7 variants. In the small 56-69-year group, the increase in depth fell short of significance, most likely because of low power. Conclusions about previously exposed vaccinees are limited, since just six or seven AZD1222 recipients were seropositive for SARS-CoV-2 at baseline. Spike-specific TCR breadth and depth rose significantly after two AZD1222 doses compared with day 0 and with MenACWY recipients.

The time point label on this specimen signifies: baseline before first vaccination. The vaccinee samples were drawn from two UK trials, COV001 and COV002, one of which was a single-blind randomized controlled phase 2/3 trial testing AZD1222 (ChAdOx1 nCoV-19) in healthy adults. Trial participant PBMC samples were collected at day 0 and day 28 after the second dose for TCRbeta chain sequencing. The trim is 2 bases for V and 4 bases for J, with a gap of 9 bases between the germline ends. Based on the germline V gene, the CDR1 and CDR2 sequences are SGHTA and FQGTGA. The CDR3 holds 15 amino acids from the cysteine to the phenylalanine. The sequence is cut down to CDR3 DNA, 45 bases in frame from base 1. The CDR3 regions of human TCRbeta chains were analyzed by immunosequencing. In the original analysis: TCRs in the repertoires were matched against a reference library of SARS-CoV-2-specific TCRs that had been generated with the MIRA antigen-specificity platform. Breadth was defined as the fraction of unique TCRs that were SARS-CoV-2-associated, and depth was defined as the fraction of total T cells that were SARS-CoV-2-associated. Using the MIRA data, each spike-specific TCR was assigned both to the spike region to which the TCR was reactive and to a CD4 or CD8 class. Log10-transformed breadth and depth values were compared by one-way ANOVA with Sidak's multiple comparisons tests. As stored in TCRdb, this immuneACCESS dataset retains in-frame rearrangements with V and J assigned. A fraction of the clones does not appear; measured against another copy, unresolved V genes explain less than half of the discrepancy, and the remainder lacks a known reason. V and J calls and clone size are as listed in that table; D and trimming were resolved from the DNA. This sample gives about 190,000 clones in total; about 94% of them show up just once. 7.5% to 10% of the sample belongs to the ten largest clones.

The sequences come from peripheral blood, collected on day 0 of AZD1222 vaccination. This receptor was obtained from an adult in good health. The rearrangement joined TRBV7-3 to TRBJ2-6; tentative D gene TRBD2, with 6 bases matching. The sequence in DNA is TGTGCCAGCAGCTTAGGAGGGAGAGGGGCCAACGTCCTGACTTTC. Its product reads: CASSLGGRGANVLTF. The full variable domain, with segments outside the CDR3 supplied by the reference TRBV7-3 and TRBJ2-6 proteins, appears as GAGVSQTPSNKVTEKGKYVELRCDPISGHTALYWYRQSLGQGPEFLIYFQGTGAADDSGLPNDRFFAVRPEGSVSTLKIQRTERGDSAVYLCASSLGGRGANVLTFGAGSRLTVL.